The clone carrying this TCR beta chain turned up a few times. Its antigen is unknown. All donors were healthy Caucasians. The CDR3 length is 13 residues. CDR1 is MDHEN and CDR2 is SYDVKM in the germline V gene. V was pared by 9 bases and J by 10 bases, with 18 bases between. This sample stems from a study of identical twins. The study, taken as a whole, reports: Where beta out-of-frame sequences were concerned, excess twin sharing was weaker. Beta clonotypes that were abundant in cord blood contained fewer insertions, a pattern absent from memory repertoires.

TCRdb re-analysed the 5' RACE reads in MiXCR, keeping a single row per CDR3 protein. Here the sample spans 640,000 or so distinct CDR3 sequences, approximately 6.1% being singletons. The source is a man between 18 and 35 years old in good health. Sequencing was performed on naive T cells sorted from blood. The rearrangement links TRBV28 to TRBJ1-4, with D possibly matching TRBD1 (5 bases). CDR3 in DNA: TGTGCCAGTTCTATTCCGGGACTCGGAAAACTGTTTTTT. Translation gives CASSIPGLGKLFF.